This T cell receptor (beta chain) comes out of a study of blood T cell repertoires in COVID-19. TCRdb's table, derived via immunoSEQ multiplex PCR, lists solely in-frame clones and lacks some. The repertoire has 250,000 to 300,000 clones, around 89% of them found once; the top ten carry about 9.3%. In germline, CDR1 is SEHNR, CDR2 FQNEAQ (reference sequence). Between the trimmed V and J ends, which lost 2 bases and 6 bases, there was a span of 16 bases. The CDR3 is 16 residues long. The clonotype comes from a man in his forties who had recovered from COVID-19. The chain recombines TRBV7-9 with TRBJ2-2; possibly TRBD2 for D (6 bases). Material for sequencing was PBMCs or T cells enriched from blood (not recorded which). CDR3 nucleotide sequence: TGTGCCAGCAGCTTACTGGCTAGCGAGGGGCCCGGGGAGCTGTTTTTT. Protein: CASSLLASEGPGELFF.